This T cell receptor (beta chain) was documented in a study of blood T cell repertoires in COVID-19. V lost 2 bases, J lost 7 bases, and 10 bases stayed unmatched. Germline V gene sequence: CDR1 ENHRY, CDR2 SYGVKD. CDR3 size: 17 residues. Measured with immunoSEQ multiplex PCR; TCRdb has only the in-frame clones, and not every one. In the table there are around 250,000 clones, approximately 82% of which are singletons. The sample was peripheral blood. The clonotype comes from a woman aged 18 to 35 with acute or convalescent COVID-19. The V call is TRBV10-3, the J call TRBJ2-1, with 11 bases lining up with TRBD2. The CDR3 reads CAISERRGLAETNEQFF. CDR3 nucleotides: TGTGCCATCAGTGAGAGACGGGGACTAGCGGAAACTAATGAGCAGTTCTTC.